This T cell receptor beta chain was sequenced during a study of high-grade serous ovarian cancer treatment subgroups. Looking at the study overall: On average, just over 14,000 reads and 7,000 to 8,000 unique TCR beta rearrangements were obtained per sample.

V trimming: 5 bases; J trimming: 6 bases; junction bases outside the gene matches: 7. CDR3 length equals 16 residues. Germline CDR1 and CDR2: MNHEY and SMNVEV (reference sequence). The repertoire was sequenced with immunoSEQ multiplex PCR; TCRdb's copy has only in-frame clones and lacks some. The sample lists thousands of clones; 70% to 80% were seen once. Tumor tissue was taken before any definitive surgery or chemotherapy was given. Study-wide findings and caveats: CDR1 and CDR2 were left unanalyzed; analyses focused on CDR3. Different patients shared almost no repertoire; same-patient tumors shared about 0.1 to 0.79. Clonal relatedness tracked neoantigen level, and by trend copy number and mutation load.

Details on this clone: What it recognizes is unknown.

The J gene is TRBJ2-2, the V gene TRBV27, with TRBD2 identical over 12 bases. Sequencing was performed on tumor tissue. This clonotype was obtained from a human donor with high-grade serous ovarian cancer. The CDR3 region has the DNA TGTGCCAGCAGTAAAAGGACTAGCGGGGTCGCCGGGGAGCTGTTTTTT. Amino acids: CASSKRTSGVAGELFF.